The 4 T cell receptor beta chains below were found in one sample sequenced in a study of shared clonotypes between healthy human individuals. The protocol was immunoSEQ multiplex PCR, while the TCRdb copy is restricted to in-frame clones and leaves out a portion. Of around 940,000 clones in the sample, over 75% were seen once. Sample: memory CD4+ T cells sorted from blood. Specified subset: CD45RA-negative fraction. The receptors shown here come from a man aged 18 to 35 in good health.

This clone was seen a single time. CDR3 DNA: TGTGCCTGGAGTGTATCCCGTCAGGGGCATGCTTTCTTT. Its translation: CAWSVSRQGHAFF. The chain joins TRBV30 to TRBJ1-1, with D possibly being TRBD1 (6 bases). The CDR3 totals 13 residues. Deletions cut 0 bases from V and 11 bases from J, with 16 bases between. From germline, CDR1 is GTSNPN and CDR2 SVGIG (reference sequence).

The CDR3 nucleotides read TGTGCCAGAAGCCCCATTAGTCAGCGGGAGTTAGAGCAGTTCTTC. This gives the protein CARSPISQRELEQFF. The chain combines TRBV5-3 with TRBJ2-1; 8 nucleotides agree with TRBD2. TRBV5-3 is designated an ORF whose function remains uncertain. The CDR3 has 15 amino acids. Trimming cost V 4 bases and J 10 bases; bases outside gene matches: 13.

The chain has TRBV11-2 and TRBJ2-5, with D possibly matching TRBD2 (5 bases). V was clipped by 3 bases and J by 3 bases, with 11 bases between them. The CDR3 is 14 amino acids. Looked up from germline, CDR1 is SGHAT and CDR2 is FQNNGV. CDR3 sequence: CASSFGSREETQYF. The CDR3 nucleotides are TGTGCCAGCAGCTTTGGGAGCCGGGAAGAGACCCAGTACTTC.

The V and J genes are TRBV6-1 and TRBJ2-2; the D is unclear. Per the germline V gene, CDR1 is MNHNS and CDR2 is SASEGT. Trimming took 6 bases from V and 2 from J, leaving 7 bases between them. The CDR3 runs 13 residues. The CDR3 nucleotides are TGTGCCAGCAGGGGCAGTAACACCGGGGAGCTGTTTTTT. Translating gives CASRGSNTGELFF.